A single sample gave rise to the 14 T cell receptor beta chains below, sequenced in a study of blood T cell repertoires in COVID-19. Sequenced by immunoSEQ multiplex PCR; TCRdb stores in-frame clones only, minus some. This repertoire shows about 220,000 clones, 70% to 85% found once; its top ten account for about 3.7%. Sequenced: PBMCs or T cells enriched from blood (not recorded which). These receptors were obtained from a woman aged 55-70 years who had recovered from COVID-19.

A single count supports this clone. The chain has TRBV7-9 and TRBJ1-2; D not resolved. The CDR3 runs 12 residues. V lost 4 bases and J lost 4, with 7 bases in between. Germline V CDR1 and CDR2: SEHNR, FQNEAQ (reference sequence). CDR3 amino acids: CASSYGLYGYTF. The CDR3 nucleotides are TGTGCCAGCAGCTACGGACTCTATGGCTACACCTTC. Filled out from reference TRBV7-9 and TRBJ1-2, the complete variable domain reads DTGVSQNPRHKITKRGQNVTFRCDPISEHNRLYWYRQTLGQGPEFLTYFQNEAQLEKSRLLSDRFSAERPKGSFSTLEIQRTEQGDSAMYLCASSYGLYGYTFGSGTRLTVV.

To note about this clone: A much larger clone lies one base from this, so it may be a read error. The V gene is TRBV3-1 (or the pseudogene TRBV3-2), the J gene TRBJ2-7; D unclear. Trimming removed 3 bases from V and 0 bases from J, with 3 bases in between. The CDR3 sequence is 12 residues long. In germline, CDR1 is LGHDT, CDR2 YNNKEL (reference sequence). The CDR3 DNA reads TGTGCCAGCAGCCATAGCTCCTACGAGCAGTACTTC. Amino acids: CASSHSSYEQYF.

The sample holds a few counts of this clone. As DNA, the CDR3 is TGTGCCAGCAGCTTATGGTTTAGGCGGGAGGAAACGCAGTATTTT. Translation gives CASSLWFRREETQYF. This chain joins TRBV7-2 and TRBJ2-3; 8 bases match TRBD2. J lost 9 bases, V lost 2 bases, and 10 bases had no gene match. The CDR3 is 15 amino acids. CDR1 and CDR2 (germline): SGHTA, FQGNSA.

This clone was seen a single time. The V gene is TRBV6-2 or TRBV6-3, the J gene TRBJ1-1; weak D call: TRBD1 (6 bases). Germline loops: CDR1 MNHEY, CDR2 SVGEGT. Trimming left V 5 bases short and J 1 base short, with 11 bases between. The length of the CDR3 is 14 residues. The CDR3 sequence: CASSSQTGNTEAFF. The CDR3 nucleotides are TGTGCCAGCAGTAGCCAGACAGGGAACACTGAAGCTTTCTTT.

This clone turned up a few times. The J gene is TRBJ1-6, the V gene TRBV27; TRBD1 aligns across 7 bases. The CDR3 loop spans 16 amino acids. Germline CDR1 is MNHEY and CDR2 is SMNVEV (reference sequence). V shed 5 bases and J 4 bases; nucleotides not matched to a gene: 8. The CDR3 loop is CASSPLPGQYNSPLHF. CDR3 DNA sequence: TGTGCCAGCAGTCCACTGCCGGGACAGTATAATTCACCCCTCCACTTT.

This clone was detected once. The V and J genes are TRBV15 and TRBJ2-7, with TRBD1 matching 9 bases. Germline V gives CDR1 LNHNV, CDR2 YYDKDF (reference sequence). The CDR3 consists of 17 residues. Germline trimming cut 1 base from V and 3 bases from J; bases unmatched to any gene: 10. CDR3 sequence (DNA): TGTGCCACCAGCAGAGTGAGGACAGGGGTTATCAGCTACGAGCAGTACTTC. It translates to CATSRVRTGVISYEQYF.

V gene TRBV6-5 combines with J gene TRBJ1-6; 9 bases agree with TRBD1. V lost 6 bases and J lost 9; bases outside the gene matches: 6. Looked up from germline, CDR1 is MNHEY and CDR2 is SVGAGI. The CDR3 covers 14 residues. The CDR3 spells CASSRTGGSSPLHF. The CDR3 region has the DNA TGTGCCAGCAGCCGCACAGGGGGCTCTTCACCCCTCCACTTT.

In its sample, this clone was seen a few times. V gene TRBV3-1 (or the pseudogene TRBV3-2) combines with J gene TRBJ2-7; D is perhaps TRBD2 (6 bases). Germline V gene sequence: CDR1 LGHDT, CDR2 YNNKEL (reference sequence). The CDR3 runs to 14 residues. Trimming removed 4 bases from V and 4 bases from J, with 14 bases in between. CDR3 nucleotides: TGTGCCAGCAGCCCGCGGGAAGGAGAGTACGAGCAGTACTTC. Residues: CASSPREGEYEQYF.

This chain connects TRBV30 to TRBJ1-1, with TRBD1 matching 8 bases. The CDR3 runs 17 residues. CDR1 GTSNPN and CDR2 SVGIG come from the germline V gene (reference sequence). V trimming: 3 bases; J trimming: 3 bases; junction bases outside the gene matches: 15. The CDR3 DNA reads TGTGCCTGGAGGCATCGGACCCCGAGGACAGGGTACACTGAAGCTTTCTTT. This gives the protein CAWRHRTPRTGYTEAFF.

The V call is TRBV5-1, the J call TRBJ2-2, with TRBD2 matching over 11 bases. The CDR3 has 16 residues. In germline, CDR1 is SGHRS, CDR2 YFSETQ. V gave up 6 bases and J gave up 4 bases; unmatched junction bases: 8. The chain's CDR3 is CASTILAGGGTGELFF. CDR3 nucleotide sequence: TGCGCCAGCACCATTCTAGCGGGAGGTGGCACCGGGGAGCTGTTTTTT.

V and J are TRBV7-2 and TRBJ2-3, with D maybe TRBD2 (5 bases). The ends were cut back, 5 bases at V and 5 bases at J, with 14 bases in the middle. The CDR3 has 14 residues. Looked up from germline, CDR1 is SGHTA and CDR2 is FQGNSA. This CDR3 is CASSLDSGGDTQYF. In DNA form, the CDR3 reads TGTGCCAGCAGCCTAGATTCAGGAGGAGATACGCAGTATTTT.

The CDR3 nucleotides read TGTGCCAGCAGCCAAGTACGAGCGGGAGGGGAGACCCAGTACTTC. It is translated as CASSQVRAGGETQYF. The chain recombines TRBV14 with TRBJ2-5, with 10 bases aligning to TRBD2. The CDR3 is 15 residues long. The junction had 4 bases not matched to a gene; V was cut back by 1 base and J by 5 bases. Germline CDR1 SGHDN, CDR2 FVKESK. Drawing the rest from reference TRBV14 and TRBJ2-5, the complete variable domain is EAGVTQFPSHSVIEKGQTVTLRCDPISGHDNLYWYRRVMGKEIKFLLHFVKESKQDESGMPNNRFLAERTGGTYSTLKVQPAELEDSGVYFCASSQVRAGGETQYFGPGTRLLVL.

The chain carries TRBV6-5 and TRBJ2-2, with 9 nucleotides matching TRBD2. Germline CDR1 is MNHEY and CDR2 is SVGAGI. Losses at the gene ends were 0 bases for V and 4 bases for J; bases not matched to a gene: 3. The CDR3 is 16 amino acids. The chain's CDR3 is CASSYSGGGATGELFF. The DNA of the CDR3 is TGTGCCAGCAGTTACTCTGGCGGGGGGGCCACCGGGGAGCTGTTTTTT.

The gene calls are TRBV5-4 and TRBJ2-2, with 8 bases identical to TRBD2. The CDR3 runs to 16 residues. V gave up 0 bases and J gave up 6 bases; unmatched junction bases: 7. In germline, CDR1 is SGHNT, CDR2 YYREEE (reference sequence). The CDR3 loop reads CASSLGGLVGPGELFF. CDR3 DNA: TGTGCCAGCAGCTTGGGGGGACTAGTGGGGCCCGGGGAGCTGTTTTTT.